The TCR beta chain described here comes from a study of blood T cell repertoires in COVID-19. Study-level background: Researchers got acute and convalescent COVID-19 samples from the United States, Italy and Spain.

The table came from immunoSEQ multiplex PCR; TCRdb's copy has only in-frame clones and leaves some out. The sample has roughly 330,000 clones; around 87% are singletons. All enrollees were about 18 to 100 years old and from roughly 22 US areas. The CDR3 is made up of 16 amino acids. Germline V gene lookup returns CDR1 SEHNR and CDR2 FQNEAQ (reference sequence). V was pared by 2 bases and J by 5 bases, with 9 bases of the junction left unmatched. Sequenced material: PBMCs or T cells enriched from blood (not recorded which). This sequence joins TRBV7-9 and TRBJ2-5; 9 positions agree with TRBD1. The clonotype was recovered from a woman younger than 45 who had recovered from COVID-19. CDR3 bases: TGTGCCAGCAGCTTATTCGGGGACAGGGAGAGGGAGACCCAGTACTTC. Its translation: CASSLFGDRERETQYF.